Presented here are 24 T cell receptor beta chains from one specimen sequenced in a study of cytomegalovirus exposure and HLA in healthy donors. The primer mix had 60 Vbeta and 13 Jbeta primers. Assay used: immunoSEQ multiplex PCR; TCRdb lists only in-frame clones, some missing. The table for this sample gives 70,000 or so clones. Sequences were obtained from PBMCs. These receptors came from a female donor in good health and CMV-seropositive.

The gene calls are TRBV19 and TRBJ2-1; D perhaps matches TRBD1 (7 bases). The CDR3 extends over 15 amino acids. CDR1 LNHDA and CDR2 SQIVND come from the germline V gene (reference sequence). The germline V and J ends were trimmed by 1 base and 9 bases, with 16 bases remaining between them. The CDR3 protein is CASSIVGGGAGEQFF. As DNA, the CDR3 is TGTGCCAGTAGTATAGTAGGGGGCGGGGCGGGTGAGCAGTTCTTC. The variable domain in full, completed from reference TRBV19 and TRBJ2-1, reads DGGITQSPKYLFRKEGQNVTLSCEQNLNHDAMYWYRQDPGQGLRLIYYSQIVNDFQKGDIAEGYSVSREKKESFPLTVTSAQKNPTAFYLCASSIVGGGAGEQFFGPGTRLTVL.

The chain uses TRBV15 and TRBJ2-5; 16 bases align to TRBD2. Germline CDR1 LNHNV, CDR2 YYDKDF (reference sequence). Losses at the gene ends were 3 bases for V and 3 bases for J; bases not matched to a gene: 10. The CDR3 runs 19 residues. This CDR3 reads CATSSLPGTSGGAEETQYF. In nucleotides, the CDR3 is TGTGCCACCAGCAGTCTCCCCGGGACTAGCGGGGGGGCCGAAGAGACCCAGTACTTC. Together with reference TRBV15 and TRBJ2-5, the CDR3 gives the full variable domain: DAMVIQNPRYQVTQFGKPVTLSCSQTLNHNVMYWYQQKSSQAPKLLFHYYDKDFNNEADTPDNFQSRRPNTSFCFLDIRSPGLGDTAMYLCATSSLPGTSGGAEETQYFGPGTRLLVL.

This rearrangement joins TRBV19 to TRBJ2-1, with 9 bases fitting TRBD1. The J segment lost 7 bases and the V segment lost 7 bases, leaving 8 bases of the junction unmatched. The CDR3 extends over 14 amino acids. Germline V gene lookup returns CDR1 LNHDA and CDR2 SQIVND (reference sequence). The CDR3 reads CASIPGQGLNEQFF. The CDR3 DNA follows: TGTGCCAGTATACCGGGACAGGGTTTGAATGAGCAGTTCTTC.

This chain uses TRBV27 with TRBJ2-7; 11 nucleotides match TRBD2. The CDR3 is 15 amino acids. Germline V gene data show CDR1 as MNHEY and CDR2 as SMNVEV (reference sequence). The J segment lost 4 bases and the V segment lost 5 bases, leaving 7 bases of the junction unmatched. This CDR3 reads CASSLLAGVSYEQYF. The DNA of the CDR3 is TGTGCCAGCAGTCTACTAGCGGGAGTGTCATACGAGCAGTACTTC.

The J gene is TRBJ1-2, the V gene TRBV6-1, with 9 bases aligning to TRBD1. This CDR3 comprises 14 residues. V lost 8 bases and J lost 1; bases outside the gene matches: 5. CDR1 MNHNS and CDR2 SASEGT come from the germline V gene. CDR3 protein: CASSTGGGNYGYTF. For the CDR3, the DNA is TGTGCCAGCTCAACAGGGGGCGGTAACTATGGCTACACCTTC.

The chain joins TRBV7-9 to TRBJ1-2, with D maybe TRBD1 (6 bases). The germline V and J ends were trimmed by 4 bases and 3 bases, with 9 bases remaining between them. This CDR3 has 13 residues. From germline, CDR1 is SEHNR and CDR2 FQNEAQ (reference sequence). CDR3 coding DNA: TGTGCCAGCAGCTCCGGACAGTACTATGGCTACACCTTC. The encoded protein is CASSSGQYYGYTF.

The genes are TRBV30 and TRBJ1-1, with D uncertain. CDR1 and CDR2 from the germline V gene are GTSNPN and SVGIG (reference sequence). V lost 3 bases to trimming and J lost 1 base, with 6 bases between them. This CDR3 is 12 amino acids long. The CDR3 nucleotides are TGTGCCTGGAGGCGGGGGAACACTGAAGCTTTCTTT. Encoded protein: CAWRRGNTEAFF.

This rearrangement joins TRBV28 to TRBJ2-5; 16 nucleotides align to TRBD2. Germline V gives CDR1 MDHEN, CDR2 SYDVKM. There are 21 residues in the CDR3. The V segment lost 3 bases and the J segment 4 bases; nucleotides outside the gene matches: 17. CDR3 protein: CASSFPGLAGLAGGSAETQYF. In DNA form, the CDR3 reads TGTGCCAGCAGTTTTCCGGGACTAGCGGGACTAGCGGGAGGGTCGGCAGAGACCCAGTACTTC.

V gene TRBV14 combines with J gene TRBJ2-7; perhaps TRBD1 as D (6 bases). In germline, CDR1 is SGHDN, CDR2 FVKESK. The CDR3 runs to 14 residues. The V gene lost 4 bases and the J gene lost 1 base, with 11 bases spanning the gap. The CDR3 loop reads CASSPGTLSYEQYF. The CDR3 DNA reads TGTGCCAGCAGCCCCGGGACACTATCCTACGAGCAGTACTTC.

The gene calls are TRBV27 and TRBJ2-6; no reliable D call. V was shortened by 5 bases and J by 1 base, with 6 bases between the two germline ends. Germline V gene sequence: CDR1 MNHEY, CDR2 SMNVEV (reference sequence). The CDR3 length is 14 residues. CDR3 region: CASSQVSGANVLTF. Here the CDR3 DNA reads TGTGCCAGCAGTCAGGTATCTGGGGCCAACGTCCTGACTTTC.

This rearrangement joins TRBV27 to TRBJ2-3; D gene ambiguous. The CDR3 extends over 14 amino acids. Trimming shortened V by 6 bases and J by 3 bases, and 13 bases separated the two germline ends. Germline assignment: CDR1 MNHEY and CDR2 SMNVEV (reference sequence). In nucleotides, the CDR3 is TGTGCCAGCAGGGCAGGAATTGGAACAGATACGCAGTATTTT. This gives the protein CASRAGIGTDTQYF.

The chain recombines TRBV4-3 with TRBJ2-3, with D perhaps matching TRBD2 (6 bases). In germline, CDR1 is LGHNA, CDR2 YSLEER. The CDR3 has 14 amino acids. The V and J ends lost 3 bases and 6 bases respectively, with 13 bases between them. The CDR3 spells CASSQGLSEDTQYF. Written as DNA, the CDR3 is TGCGCCAGCAGCCAGGGACTCTCGGAGGATACGCAGTATTTT.

The CDR3 is CASSLFSNTEAFF. For the CDR3, the DNA is TGTGCCAGCAGCTTATTCTCGAACACTGAAGCTTTCTTT. The V gene is TRBV7-8, the J gene TRBJ1-1; the D is unclear. This CDR3 is built from 13 residues. Germline V lookup: CDR1 SGHVS, CDR2 FQNEAQ. V lost 2 bases to trimming and J lost 1 base, with 5 bases between them.

The chain carries TRBV10-1 and TRBJ1-5; D remains ambiguous. Trimming shortened V by 11 bases and J by 0 bases, and 26 bases separated the two germline ends. This CDR3 contains 18 residues. Germline lookup yields CDR1 WNHNN and CDR2 SYGVQD (reference sequence). Here the CDR3 DNA reads TGCGCCCGCCGTCAATTGGCCAGCGACCCGTATAGCAATCAGCCCCAGCATTTT. Its translation is CARRQLASDPYSNQPQHF.

The rearrangement uses TRBV5-1 and TRBJ2-3, with TRBD2 as a possible D gene (5 bases). Germline CDR1 reads SGHRS; CDR2 reads YFSETQ. CDR3 length: 16 residues. V was clipped by 0 bases and J by 0 bases, with 11 bases between them. Here the CDR3 reads CASSLGASSSTDTQYF. CDR3 DNA sequence: TGCGCCAGCAGCTTGGGGGCTAGCAGTAGCACAGATACGCAGTATTTT. The whole variable domain, filled in from reference TRBV5-1 and TRBJ2-3, reads KAGVTQTPRYLIKTRGQQVTLSCSPISGHRSVSWYQQTPGQGLQFLFEYFSETQRNKGNFPGRFSGRQFSNSRSEMNVSTLELGDSALYLCASSLGASSSTDTQYFGPGTRLTVL.

The CDR3 DNA reads TGTGCCAGCGGGAGAGGGGGACAGGGATCTACCGGGGAGCTGTTTTTT. Its translation: CASGRGGQGSTGELFF. The chain combines TRBV7-3 with TRBJ2-2; 9 bases match TRBD1. CDR1 and CDR2 (germline): SGHTA, FQGTGA. Losses at the gene ends were 8 bases for V and 5 bases for J; bases not matched to a gene: 12. CDR3 length equals 16 residues.

The chain has TRBV9 and TRBJ2-3, with D possibly matching TRBD1 (5 bases). CDR1 is SGDLS and CDR2 is YYNGEE in the germline V gene. There are 14 residues in the CDR3. Trimming pared 2 bases from V and 6 bases from J, leaving 13 bases between. The CDR3 DNA follows: TGTGCCAGCAGCGTCTGGGGCGCCGGGGATACGCAGTATTTT. Residues: CASSVWGAGDTQYF.

The chain joins TRBV28 to TRBJ2-7, with D possibly matching TRBD1 (5 bases). The CDR3 contains 13 residues. Germline assignment: CDR1 MDHEN and CDR2 SYDVKM. V lost 3 bases to trimming and J lost 4 bases, with 10 bases between them. Here the CDR3 reads CASSFPGLYEQYF. The DNA of the CDR3 is TGTGCCAGCAGTTTCCCAGGGTTGTACGAGCAGTACTTC. Based on the CDR3 plus reference TRBV28 and TRBJ2-7, the full variable domain is DVKVTQSSRYLVKRTGEKVFLECVQDMDHENMFWYRQDPGLGLRLIYFSYDVKMKEKGDIPEGYSVSREKKERFSLILESASTNQTSMYLCASSFPGLYEQYFGPGTRLTVT.

The V gene is TRBV29-1, the J gene TRBJ2-3; 7 bases fit TRBD2. Germline CDR1 and CDR2: SQVTM and ANQGSEA. The CDR3 contains 10 residues. V dropped 5 bases and J dropped 13; count of bases not matched to a gene: 6. The CDR3 region is CSVFGTIEYF. Here the CDR3 DNA reads TGCAGCGTTTTCGGGACTATTGAGTATTTT.

In regard to this clone: The junction shows a germline mismatch at one end, possibly a read error. The rearrangement uses TRBV7-9 and TRBJ2-3; TRBD2 aligns across 12 bases. This CDR3 comprises 16 residues. Per germline, CDR1 SEHNR and CDR2 FQNEAQ (reference sequence). CDR3 nucleotides: TGTGCCAGCAGCTCTCGACTAGCGGGGGAAACAGATAAGCAGTATTTT. Protein product: CASSSRLAGETDKQYF.

This chain connects TRBV10-1 to TRBJ2-3; 10 bases agree with TRBD2. Germline V gene lookup returns CDR1 WNHNN and CDR2 SYGVQD (reference sequence). The CDR3 spans 16 residues. V dropped 2 bases and J dropped 1; count of bases not matched to a gene: 3. CDR3 sequence reads: CASSEDLAGGTDTQYF. CDR3 DNA sequence: TGCGCCAGCAGTGAGGACCTAGCGGGAGGCACAGATACGCAGTATTTT.

The chain carries TRBV29-1 and TRBJ2-5, with 10 bases matching TRBD1. Losses at the gene ends were 4 bases for V and 4 bases for J; bases not matched to a gene: 3. The CDR3 has 13 residues. Germline V CDR1 and CDR2: SQVTM, ANQGSEA. The CDR3, as DNA: TGCAGCGTTGGACAGGGGGCACGAGAGACCCAGTACTTC. It is translated as CSVGQGARETQYF.

The rearrangement uses TRBV11-3 and TRBJ1-5, with 8 bases that match TRBD1. Germline CDR1 and CDR2: SGHNT and YENEEA. After removal of 1 base from V and 8 bases from J, the junction contained 10 bases not matched to a gene. CDR3 size: 16 residues. The chain's CDR3 is CASSLVGQGALEPQHF. The CDR3 DNA sequence: TGTGCCAGCAGCTTAGTTGGGCAGGGGGCTCTTGAGCCCCAGCATTTT.

The chain is built from TRBV27 and TRBJ1-2, with 7 positions matching TRBD1. Trimming removed 8 bases from V and 0 bases from J; junction bases left unmatched: 6. The CDR3 runs 14 residues. Germline V gene lookup returns CDR1 MNHEY and CDR2 SMNVEV (reference sequence). The CDR3 loop is CASGKTGTNYGYTF. The CDR3 DNA reads as TGTGCCAGCGGGAAGACAGGGACTAACTATGGCTACACCTTC.